These 32 T cell receptor beta chains came from one sample sequenced in a study of T cells in pancreatic ductal adenocarcinoma. Surgery without prior neoadjuvant therapy was the treatment of the selected pancreatic ductal adenocarcinoma patients. TCRdb's copy holds only in-frame clones and misses some; the assay was immunoSEQ multiplex PCR. The sample has 85,000 to 120,000 clones, roughly 96% seen once. What was sequenced was PBMCs. The receptor set was obtained from a human donor with pancreatic ductal adenocarcinoma.

On this clone itself: Other DNA sequences in the same sample also yield this CDR3. The J gene is TRBJ1-5, the V gene TRBV27; unclear D gene. Trimming pared 3 bases from V and 4 bases from J, leaving 4 bases between. Germline V gene data show CDR1 as MNHEY and CDR2 as SMNVEV (reference sequence). This CDR3 has 12 residues. As DNA, the CDR3 is TGTGCCAGCAGTTTCTTAAATCAGCCCCAGCATTTT. As protein: CASSFLNQPQHF.

CDR3 residues: CATSRGGTVETYEQYF. The DNA of the CDR3 is TGTGCCACCAGCAGGGGCGGGACGGTTGAAACCTACGAGCAGTACTTC. The chain is built from TRBV15 and TRBJ2-7, with D possibly TRBD2 on 6 matching bases. The germline CDR1 and CDR2 sequences are LNHNV and YYDKDF (reference sequence). Trimming pared 3 bases from V and 2 bases from J, leaving 17 bases between. The CDR3 is made up of 16 amino acids.

CDR3 amino acids: CASSPTAGGGYNEQFF. In nucleotides, the CDR3 is TGTGCCAGCAGCCCCACAGCGGGAGGGGGATACAATGAGCAGTTCTTC. The genes are TRBV7-3 and TRBJ2-1; 10 nucleotides match TRBD2. After removal of 5 bases from V and 4 bases from J, the junction contained 8 bases not matched to a gene. Germline assignment: CDR1 SGHTA and CDR2 FQGTGA. CDR3 length: 16 amino acids.

The chain links TRBV5-1 to TRBJ1-5, with 7 bases matching TRBD1. Germline trimming cut 0 bases from V and 6 bases from J; bases unmatched to any gene: 6. Germline lookup yields CDR1 SGHRS and CDR2 YFSETQ. The CDR3 runs to 15 residues. The DNA of the CDR3 is TGCGCCAGCAGCTTGGCAGCAGGGGGTAGTCAGCCCCAGCATTTT. It codes for CASSLAAGGSQPQHF. The whole variable domain, filled in from reference TRBV5-1 and TRBJ1-5, reads KAGVTQTPRYLIKTRGQQVTLSCSPISGHRSVSWYQQTPGQGLQFLFEYFSETQRNKGNFPGRFSGRQFSNSRSEMNVSTLELGDSALYLCASSLAAGGSQPQHFGDGTRLSIL.

V gene TRBV4-2 combines with J gene TRBJ2-3; 8 nucleotides align to TRBD2. This CDR3 is 16 amino acids long. CDR1 and CDR2 (germline): LGHNA, YNFKEQ. The V segment lost 0 bases and the J segment 4 bases; nucleotides outside the gene matches: 6. Written as DNA, the CDR3 is TGTGCCAGCAGCCAAGACGTCGCGGGAGGTGCAGATACGCAGTATTTT. Its protein is CASSQDVAGGADTQYF.

The chain recombines TRBV6-1 with TRBJ2-7; TRBD2 might be the D (6 bases). V lost 6 bases and J lost 4, with 10 bases in between. The CDR3 consists of 12 residues. Per germline, CDR1 MNHNS and CDR2 SASEGT. CDR3 sequence (DNA): TGTGCCAGCAGGGCGGGGAGATACGAGCAGTACTTC. It translates to CASRAGRYEQYF.

The chain employs TRBV10-1 and TRBJ2-7, with TRBD2 matching 13 bases. This CDR3 contains 15 residues. V lost 4 bases and J lost 2; bases outside the gene matches: 2. Germline loops: CDR1 WNHNN, CDR2 SYGVQD (reference sequence). The CDR3 loop reads CASSALAGGPYEQYF. The CDR3 DNA follows: TGCGCCAGCAGTGCACTAGCGGGAGGGCCCTACGAGCAGTACTTC.

In this sample, this clone turned up once. The CDR3 is CASSGGGYTGELFF. The CDR3 DNA reads as TGTGCCAGCAGTGGAGGCGGTTACACCGGGGAGCTGTTTTTT. The J gene is TRBJ2-2, the V gene TRBV2; D ambiguous. The V gene lost 4 bases and the J gene lost 3 bases, with 9 bases spanning the gap. Germline CDR1 SNHLY, CDR2 FYNNEI. The CDR3 covers 14 residues.

J is TRBJ2-5 and V is TRBV7-8; possible D gene TRBD2, 6 bases. V was clipped by 6 bases and J by 5 bases, with 16 bases between them. The CDR3 extends over 14 amino acids. Germline assignment: CDR1 SGHVS and CDR2 FQNEAQ. The chain's CDR3 is CASSPAGLRETQYF. The CDR3 bases are TGTGCCAGCAGTCCGGCGGGGCTGAGGGAGACCCAGTACTTC.

This chain joins TRBV4-3 and TRBJ2-7; 12 bases fit TRBD2. Germline V gene sequence: CDR1 LGHNA, CDR2 YSLEER. The J segment lost 1 base and the V segment lost 3 bases, leaving 10 bases of the junction unmatched. This CDR3 contains 18 residues. The CDR3 loop reads CASSQWASGRAFSYEQYF. DNA of the CDR3: TGCGCCAGCAGCCAGTGGGCTAGCGGGAGGGCCTTTTCCTACGAGCAGTACTTC.

This rearrangement joins TRBV18 to TRBJ2-2; TRBD2 matches at 10 bases. V lost 3 bases to trimming and J lost 6 bases; unmatched junction nucleotides: 4. Germline CDR1 KGHSH, CDR2 LQKENI. The CDR3 consists of 15 residues. CDR3 region: CASSPALAGPGELFF. DNA of the CDR3: TGTGCCAGCTCACCCGCACTAGCGGGACCCGGGGAGCTGTTTTTT.

The chain is built from TRBV30 and TRBJ2-7; 8 nucleotides match TRBD1. The CDR3 covers 14 residues. V lost 6 bases and J lost 4; bases outside the gene matches: 11. CDR1 is GTSNPN and CDR2 is SVGIG in the germline V gene (reference sequence). The CDR3 protein is CACKPGTGVYEQYF. The CDR3 DNA sequence: TGTGCCTGCAAACCCGGGACAGGAGTTTACGAGCAGTACTTC.

The chain is built from TRBV10-3 and TRBJ2-1; the D gene is possibly TRBD1 (5 bases). CDR1 and CDR2 from the germline V gene are ENHRY and SYGVKD. V was cut by 6 bases and J by 7 bases, with 10 bases left in between. This CDR3 is built from 12 residues. CDR3 protein: CAISQGGNEQFF. In DNA form, the CDR3 reads TGTGCCATCAGCCAGGGTGGGAATGAGCAGTTCTTC.

Concerning this clone itself: This sample includes further DNA sequences coding for the same CDR3. The chain is built from TRBV20-1 and TRBJ2-5; D is uncertain. This CDR3 contains 11 residues. CDR1 and CDR2 (germline): DFQATT, SNEGSKA (reference sequence). Trimming stripped 1 base from V and 5 bases from J, with 5 bases between. CDR3 loop: CSARVVETQYF. As DNA, the CDR3 is TGCAGTGCTAGAGTAGTTGAGACCCAGTACTTC.

This chain uses TRBV2 with TRBJ1-1, with 11 bases matching TRBD1. From germline, CDR1 is SNHLY and CDR2 FYNNEI. This CDR3 spans 14 amino acids. V shed 6 bases and J 4 bases; nucleotides not matched to a gene: 4. The CDR3 loop is CASSVGTGGTEAFF. The CDR3 DNA reads TGTGCCAGCAGCGTTGGGACAGGGGGCACTGAAGCTTTCTTT.

This chain joins TRBV5-1 and TRBJ2-7; D not certain. The CDR3 contains 13 residues. Trimming removed 0 bases at V and 7 bases at J, with 11 bases between. Per germline, CDR1 SGHRS and CDR2 YFSETQ. CDR3: CASSLDGLREQYF. The CDR3, as DNA: TGCGCCAGCAGCTTGGATGGTCTGAGGGAGCAGTACTTC.

This clone was counted once. V and J are TRBV5-1 and TRBJ2-7, with 7 bases fitting TRBD2. Unmatched junction bases numbered 15, after V lost 0 bases and J lost 6 bases. From germline, CDR1 is SGHRS and CDR2 YFSETQ. The CDR3 has 17 residues. The CDR3 protein is CASSLANHPPTSREQYF. The DNA of the CDR3 is TGCGCCAGCAGCTTGGCCAATCATCCCCCGACTAGCCGCGAGCAGTACTTC.

The rearrangement joins TRBV5-1 to TRBJ2-7, with 7 nucleotides matching TRBD1. Germline V gene lookup returns CDR1 SGHRS and CDR2 YFSETQ. This CDR3 spans 16 amino acids. Trimming cost V 4 bases and J 2 bases; bases outside gene matches: 12. As DNA, the CDR3 is TGCGCCAGCAGCATAACAGGGGTCGCTCCCCCCTACGAGCAGTACTTC. Amino acids: CASSITGVAPPYEQYF.

This clone appeared once. V gene TRBV9 combines with J gene TRBJ1-2, with TRBD1 identical over 7 bases. V shed 3 bases, J shed 4 bases, and the junction held 15 bases outside the gene matches. There are 17 residues in the CDR3. Per germline, CDR1 SGDLS and CDR2 YYNGEE. CDR3 amino acids: CASSAVGSTGLGYGYTF. The CDR3 DNA reads as TGTGCCAGCAGCGCCGTGGGTTCGACAGGGCTCGGCTATGGCTACACCTTC.

The chain links TRBV10-3 to TRBJ2-5; 8 bases align to TRBD2. Germline V gene lookup returns CDR1 ENHRY and CDR2 SYGVKD. The V segment lost 1 base and the J segment 1 base; nucleotides outside the gene matches: 5. The CDR3 consists of 16 residues. The CDR3: CAISEFLGGAQETQYF. The CDR3, as DNA: TGTGCCATCAGTGAGTTCCTCGGGGGGGCCCAAGAGACCCAGTACTTC.

This clone appeared once. V usage is TRBV10-3 and J usage is TRBJ2-5; D gene unclear. The ends were cut back, 0 bases at V and 5 bases at J, with 10 bases in the middle. CDR1 and CDR2 (germline): ENHRY, SYGVKD. This CDR3 comprises 14 residues. This CDR3 is CAISESVQVETQYF. The CDR3 nucleotides read TGTGCCATCAGTGAGTCGGTTCAGGTGGAGACCCAGTACTTC.

V gene TRBV27 combines with J gene TRBJ2-7; TRBD1 agrees at 10 bases. Per the germline V gene, CDR1 is MNHEY and CDR2 is SMNVEV (reference sequence). With V trimmed by 5 bases and J by 1 base, 11 bases remained unmatched. The CDR3 is 17 residues long. The CDR3 DNA reads TGTGCCAGCAGTCCACACCCCGGACAGGGGGGTTCCTACGAGCAGTACTTC. Translation: CASSPHPGQGGSYEQYF.

V is TRBV7-6 and J is TRBJ1-4; tentatively, D is TRBD1 (6 bases). Trimming left V 5 bases short and J 3 bases short, with 13 bases between. Per germline, CDR1 SGHVS and CDR2 FNYEAQ. The CDR3 totals 15 residues. This CDR3 reads CASSLSTGPNEKLFF. CDR3 nucleotides: TGTGCCAGCAGCCTCTCGACAGGTCCTAATGAAAAACTGTTTTTT.

The rearrangement uses TRBV4-1 and TRBJ2-5; possible D gene TRBD2, 6 bases. Germline lookup yields CDR1 MGHRA and CDR2 YSYEKL. The CDR3 covers 15 residues. V gave up 6 bases and J gave up 0 bases, with 14 bases separating them. CDR3 protein: CASRVSGLYQETQYF. CDR3 nucleotides: TGCGCCAGCAGAGTTAGCGGTTTGTACCAAGAGACCCAGTACTTC.

J is TRBJ2-1 and V is TRBV29-1, with 9 bases matching TRBD1. The V and J ends lost 7 bases and 5 bases, in that order; junction bases with no gene match: 6. In germline, CDR1 is SQVTM, CDR2 ANQGSEA. The length of the CDR3 is 13 residues. The DNA for the CDR3 is TGCAGCGCTGGGGGGACAGGGAACAATGAGCAGTTCTTC. Its translation: CSAGGTGNNEQFF.

The chain couples TRBV7-2 to TRBJ1-2; TRBD1 agrees at 9 bases. The CDR3 has 15 residues. In germline, CDR1 is SGHTA, CDR2 FQGNSA. The V gene end was trimmed by 0 bases and the J gene end by 4 bases; junction bases not matched to a gene: 3. The CDR3 reads CASSLAGQGVYGYTF. Written as DNA, the CDR3 is TGTGCCAGCAGCTTAGCGGGACAGGGAGTCTATGGCTACACCTTC.

The chain carries TRBV7-9 and TRBJ2-7; D unresolved. This CDR3 region has 12 residues. Germline values: CDR1 SEHNR, CDR2 FQNEAQ (reference sequence). Trimming pared 1 base from V and 1 base from J, leaving 2 bases between. In nucleotides, the CDR3 is TGTGCCAGCAGCTTAGTATCCTACGAGCAGTACTTC. It yields the protein CASSLVSYEQYF. The whole variable domain, filled in from reference TRBV7-9 and TRBJ2-7, reads DTGVSQNPRHKITKRGQNVTFRCDPISEHNRLYWYRQTLGQGPEFLTYFQNEAQLEKSRLLSDRFSAERPKGSFSTLEIQRTEQGDSAMYLCASSLVSYEQYFGPGTRLTVT.

This clone has a single count. V usage is TRBV10-1 and J usage is TRBJ2-5; 9 bases match TRBD1. The germline gives CDR1 WNHNN, CDR2 SYGVQD (reference sequence). The CDR3 runs to 15 residues. The trim removed 5 bases at V and 4 bases at J, leaving 8 bases unmatched. This CDR3 reads CASSPGTGYSETQYF. In DNA, the CDR3 is TGCGCCAGCAGTCCCGGGACAGGGTATTCAGAGACCCAGTACTTC.

This clone was observed a few times. The chain is built from TRBV7-9 and TRBJ2-5; D is undetermined. The CDR3 runs 13 residues. Trimming cost V 4 bases and J 1 base, with 7 bases left between them. Germline V gene lookup returns CDR1 SEHNR and CDR2 FQNEAQ (reference sequence). CDR3 nucleotides: TGTGCCAGCAGCTCCCCATTCCAAGAGACCCAGTACTTC. Translating gives CASSSPFQETQYF.

This chain uses TRBV19 with TRBJ1-5; weak D call: TRBD1 (6 bases). This CDR3 comprises 17 residues. In germline, CDR1 is LNHDA, CDR2 SQIVND (reference sequence). Trimming cost V 3 bases and J 6 bases, with 21 bases left between them. CDR3 protein: CASSIRQVASTVQPQHF. The CDR3 region has the DNA TGTGCCAGTAGTATCCGACAGGTCGCCTCAACAGTTCAGCCCCAGCATTTT.

The rearrangement uses TRBV7-9 and TRBJ2-3, with D possibly TRBD2 on 5 matching bases. Germline lookup yields CDR1 SEHNR and CDR2 FQNEAQ (reference sequence). Trimming shortened V by 2 bases and J by 11 bases, and 17 bases separated the two germline ends. The CDR3 sequence is 14 residues long. The CDR3 DNA reads as TGTGCCAGCAGCTTAAGCGAGGCCGGGGATGGGCAGTATTTT. Its translation: CASSLSEAGDGQYF.

The genes are TRBV6-5 and TRBJ1-5, with 7 positions matching TRBD1. Germline loops: CDR1 MNHEY, CDR2 SVGAGI. Unmatched junction bases numbered 3, after V lost 6 bases and J lost 1 base. This CDR3 has 14 residues. CDR3 DNA sequence: TGTGCCAGCAGCCGACAGGGAAGCAATCAGCCCCAGCATTTT. Amino acid sequence: CASSRQGSNQPQHF.